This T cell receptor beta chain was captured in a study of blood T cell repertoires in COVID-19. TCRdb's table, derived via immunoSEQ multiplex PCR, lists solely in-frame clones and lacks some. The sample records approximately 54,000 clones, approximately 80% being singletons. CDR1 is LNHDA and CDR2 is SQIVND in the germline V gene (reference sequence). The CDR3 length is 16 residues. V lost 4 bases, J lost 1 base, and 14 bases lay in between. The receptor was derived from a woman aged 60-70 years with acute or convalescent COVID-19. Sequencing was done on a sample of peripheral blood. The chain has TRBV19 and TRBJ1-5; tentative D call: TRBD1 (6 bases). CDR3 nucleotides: TGTGCCAGTAGTACCTCCGGGACAATCAGCAATCAGCCCCAGCATTTT. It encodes CASSTSGTISNQPQHF.